The entry below describes one T cell receptor (beta chain). Production of TCR beta cDNA relied on 5'RACE template switching with UMIs. TCRdb reprocessed the 5' RACE reads and stores each CDR3 protein as one record, lacking DNA. This sample contains 350,000 to 400,000 distinct CDR3 sequences. This entry is derived from a study of T cells expressing NK-cell markers. Germline V gene lookup returns CDR1 MRHNA and CDR2 SNTAGT. This CDR3 is 15 amino acids long. The TCR comes from a woman in her 50s in good health. J is TRBJ1-5 and V is TRBV6-4; as DNA is missing, the TRBD1 call by TCRdb cannot be tested. Material: blood T cells: a sorted CD56 or NKG2C T cell subset, CD4+ or CD8+ T cells, or bulk PBMC T cells (not recorded which). The CDR3 protein is CASSDSTGGNQPQHF.